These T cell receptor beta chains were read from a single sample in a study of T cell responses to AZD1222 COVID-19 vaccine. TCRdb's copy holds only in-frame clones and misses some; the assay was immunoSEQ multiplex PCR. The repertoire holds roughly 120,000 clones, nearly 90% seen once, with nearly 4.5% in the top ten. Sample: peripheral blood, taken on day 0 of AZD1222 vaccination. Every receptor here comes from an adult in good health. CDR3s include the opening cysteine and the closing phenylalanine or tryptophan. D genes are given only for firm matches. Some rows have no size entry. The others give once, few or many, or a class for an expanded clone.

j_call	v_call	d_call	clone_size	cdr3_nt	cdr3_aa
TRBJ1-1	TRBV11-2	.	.	TGTGCCAGCAGCTTCGGGGGCCAGGGGAGAACTGAAGCTTTCTTT	CASSFGGQGRTEAFF
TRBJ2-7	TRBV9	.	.	TGTGCCAGCAGCGTATCCCACAGATCCTACGAGCAGTACTTC	CASSVSHRSYEQYF
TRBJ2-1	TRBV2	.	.	TGTGCCAGCGGCAAACAGGGTGGGGTTAATGCTGAGCAGTTCTTC	CASGKQGGVNAEQFF
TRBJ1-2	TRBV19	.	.	TGTGCCAGTAGTGGCGTCCGCCTTTTGTCTGGCTACACCTTC	CASSGVRLLSGYTF
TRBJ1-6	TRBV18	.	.	TGTGCCAGCTCACCACCCTACTCACCCCTCCACTTT	CASSPPYSPLHF
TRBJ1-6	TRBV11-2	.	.	TGTGCCAGCAGCGGGCGAGCATCACCCCTCCACTTT	CASSGRASPLHF
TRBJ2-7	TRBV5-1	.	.	TGCGCCAGCAGCTTAGCCACAGGGTCTGGGGAGCAGTACTTC	CASSLATGSGEQYF
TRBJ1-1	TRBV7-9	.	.	TGTGCCAGCAGCTTGGACAAGCTGAGCACTGAAGCTTTCTTT	CASSLDKLSTEAFF
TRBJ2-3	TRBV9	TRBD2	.	TGTGCCAGCAGCGTCCCGCCACTAGCGGGAGGGGATACGCAGTATTTT	CASSVPPLAGGDTQYF
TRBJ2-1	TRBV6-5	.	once	TGTGCCAGCAGCAGGGCCTACAATGAGCAGTTCTTC	CASSRAYNEQFF
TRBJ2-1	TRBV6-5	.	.	TGTGCCAGCACCCCATCGGGGGCAGTCTACAATGAGCAGTTCTTC	CASTPSGAVYNEQFF
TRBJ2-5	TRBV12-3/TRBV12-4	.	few	TGTGCCAGCAGTTTACCCGAGGGGGAGACCCAGTACTTC	CASSLPEGETQYF
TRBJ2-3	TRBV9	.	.	TGTGCCAGCAGCGCCATTGGCTCCCTTAGCACAGATACGCAGTATTTT	CASSAIGSLSTDTQYF
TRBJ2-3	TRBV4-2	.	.	TGTGCCAGCAGCCAAGATCTGGCGCCGGGGGGCGGACTACACCGGGATACGCAGTATTTT	CASSQDLAPGGGLHRDTQYF
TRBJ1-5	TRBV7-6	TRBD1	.	TGTGCCAGCAGCTCCGGACAGGGCAGACAGCCCCAGCATTTT	CASSSGQGRQPQHF
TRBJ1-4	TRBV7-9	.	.	TGTGCCAGCAGCTTTGATGAAAAACTGTTTTTT	CASSFDEKLFF
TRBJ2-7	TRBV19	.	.	TGTGCCAGTAGTTCCGCCGGGACCGCGAGGCACGAGCAGTACTTC	CASSSAGTARHEQYF
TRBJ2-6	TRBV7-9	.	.	TGTGCCGGAAAAACTTCTGGGGCCAACGTCCTGACTTTC	CAGKTSGANVLTF
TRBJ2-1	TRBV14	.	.	TGTGCCAGCAGCCCCCCCACGGGCGGGAAAGGGAATGAGCAGTTCTTC	CASSPPTGGKGNEQFF
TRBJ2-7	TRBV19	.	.	TGTGCCAGTGCAGGGTCGACCTACGAGCAGTACTTC	CASAGSTYEQYF
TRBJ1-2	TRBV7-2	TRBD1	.	TGTGCCAGCAGCTTAGACCTGGTTGTAGGGGGCGGCTACACCTTC	CASSLDLVVGGGYTF
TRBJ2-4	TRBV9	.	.	TGTGCCAGCAGCGTAGCTGAAGGACCCGCCGGGGCCAAAAACATTCAGTACTTC	CASSVAEGPAGAKNIQYF
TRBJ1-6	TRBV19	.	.	TGTGCCAGTAGTCGCTCGCCTGAAAATTCACCCCTCCACTTT	CASSRSPENSPLHF
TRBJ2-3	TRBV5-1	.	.	TGCGCCAGCAGCTTCCAAGTGGGCAGTATGGATACGCAGTATTTT	CASSFQVGSMDTQYF
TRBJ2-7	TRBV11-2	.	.	TGTGCCAGCAGCTTAACCGATTACGAGCAGTACTTC	CASSLTDYEQYF
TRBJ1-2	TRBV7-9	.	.	TGTGCCAGCAGCTTAGGGCAGGCGAACTATGGCTACACCTTC	CASSLGQANYGYTF
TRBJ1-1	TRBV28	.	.	TGTGCCAGCATAACAGGGTCGTACACTGAAGCTTTCTTT	CASITGSYTEAFF
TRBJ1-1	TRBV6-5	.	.	TGTGCCAGCAGTCCCCGGGGGGCGGACACTGAAGCTTTCTTT	CASSPRGADTEAFF
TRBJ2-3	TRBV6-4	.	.	TGTGCCATCGATAGTCGTCCAGAGACAGGTGACACAGATACGCAGTATTTT	CAIDSRPETGDTDTQYF
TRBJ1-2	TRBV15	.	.	TGTGCCACCAGCAGAGATTGGAACTATGGCTACACCTTC	CATSRDWNYGYTF
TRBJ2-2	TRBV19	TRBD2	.	TGTGCCAGTAAGAGGGGAGGGCCCAACACCGGGGAGCTGTTTTTT	CASKRGGPNTGELFF
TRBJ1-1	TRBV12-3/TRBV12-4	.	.	TGTGCCAGCAGTTTAGGCCAGGTCACTGAAGCTTTCTTT	CASSLGQVTEAFF
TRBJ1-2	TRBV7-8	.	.	TGTGCCAGCAGCTTAGACAGGGCCGCTAACTATGGCTACACCTTC	CASSLDRAANYGYTF
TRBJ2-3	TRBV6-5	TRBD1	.	TGTGCCAGCAGTTACTCCACGGGACAGCCAGATACGCAGTATTTT	CASSYSTGQPDTQYF
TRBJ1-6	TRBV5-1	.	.	TGCGCCAGCAGCCCAGAGCATTTGGGCTATAATTCACCCCTCCACTTT	CASSPEHLGYNSPLHF
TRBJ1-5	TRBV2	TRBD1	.	TGTGCCAGCAGTGAAGCGTGGCGGACAGGGGAACACAATCAGCCCCAGCATTTT	CASSEAWRTGEHNQPQHF
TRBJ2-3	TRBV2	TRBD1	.	TGTGCCAGCAGGGGGGACAGGGGGACAGATACGCAGTATTTT	CASRGDRGTDTQYF
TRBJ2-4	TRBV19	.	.	TGTGCCAGTAGTTTTCCAGATGGGGCCAAAAACATTCAGTACTTC	CASSFPDGAKNIQYF
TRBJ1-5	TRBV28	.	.	TGTGCCAGCAGTTTATGGGGAGGAATTAGCAATCAGCCCCAGCATTTT	CASSLWGGISNQPQHF
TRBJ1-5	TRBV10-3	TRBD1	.	TGTGCCATCAGTGATGGGACAGGGATCAGGCAGCCCCAGCATTTT	CAISDGTGIRQPQHF
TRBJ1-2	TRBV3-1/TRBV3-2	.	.	TGTGCCAGCAGCCAGAGGAGACAGGCGGACGGCTACACCTTC	CASSQRRQADGYTF
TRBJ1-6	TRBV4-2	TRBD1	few	TGTGCCAGCAGCCAGGCCACAGGGGATAATTCACCCCTCCACTTT	CASSQATGDNSPLHF
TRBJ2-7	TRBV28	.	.	TGTGCCAGCACCGTACAGGGAAACGAGCAGTACTTC	CASTVQGNEQYF
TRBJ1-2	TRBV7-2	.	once	TGTGCCAGCAGCTTATCCTGGGGCGGCGATGGCTACACCTTC	CASSLSWGGDGYTF
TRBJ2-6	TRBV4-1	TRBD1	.	TGCGCCAGCAGCCCGACAGGGGGACCTGGGGCCAACGTCCTGACTTTC	CASSPTGGPGANVLTF
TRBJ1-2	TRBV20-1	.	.	TGCAGTGCTAGTCAACGGGGTCCGGGATTAGCCTACACCTTC	CSASQRGPGLAYTF
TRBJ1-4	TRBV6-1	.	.	TGTGCCAGCAGTGAAAGACAGTTTACTAATGAAAAACTGTTTTTT	CASSERQFTNEKLFF
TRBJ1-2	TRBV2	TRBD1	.	TGTGCAGAGGGACAGGGCCATAACTATGGCTACACCTTC	CAEGQGHNYGYTF
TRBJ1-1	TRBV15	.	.	TGTGCCACCAGGGAGGGGTTTCGGAACACTGAAGCTTTCTTT	CATREGFRNTEAFF
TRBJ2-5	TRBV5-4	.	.	TGTGCCAGTGGACAGACACAAGAGACCCAGTACTTC	CASGQTQETQYF
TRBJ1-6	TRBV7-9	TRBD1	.	TGTGCCAGCAGCCCCGCAGGGGGCTATAATTCACCCCTCCACTTT	CASSPAGGYNSPLHF
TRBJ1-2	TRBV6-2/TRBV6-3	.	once	TGTGCCAGCACTTACCAGGCTATTGGAGGCTACACCTTC	CASTYQAIGGYTF
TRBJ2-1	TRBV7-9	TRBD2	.	TGTGCCAGCAGCTTAGTTAGCGGGGTAGCCTACAATGAGCAGTTCTTC	CASSLVSGVAYNEQFF
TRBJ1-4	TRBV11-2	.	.	TGTGCCAGCAGCTCGGAGTGGGGAGGTGGCGAAAAACTGTTTTTT	CASSSEWGGGEKLFF
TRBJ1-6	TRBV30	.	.	TGTGCCTGGGTAATAGGGGGGGGTGATTCACCCCTCCACTTT	CAWVIGGGDSPLHF
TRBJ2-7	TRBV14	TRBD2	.	TGTGCCAGCAGCCAAGTGGGCGGGAGACTCTACGAGCAGTACTTC	CASSQVGGRLYEQYF
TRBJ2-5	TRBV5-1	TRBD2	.	TGCGCCAGCAGCTTGGCCGGAGGGGCGGGACTAGCGCGGGAGACCCAGTACTTC	CASSLAGGAGLARETQYF
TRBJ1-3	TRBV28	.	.	TGTGCCAGCAGTTTAGGGGGGGTAACCGGGAACACCATATATTTT	CASSLGGVTGNTIYF
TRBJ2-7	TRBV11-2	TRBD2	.	TGTGCCAGCAGCTTAGCTAGCGGGAGCGTGGGGGAGCAGTACTTC	CASSLASGSVGEQYF